The next 10 T cell receptor beta chains were all read from a single sample in a study of T cells in localized non-small cell lung cancer. Some clones are missing from TCRdb's copy, which holds only in-frame ones; the method was immunoSEQ multiplex PCR. This table holds around 30,000 clones, 90% to 95% found once. Here the sequenced sample was peripheral blood, taken before any cancer treatment. The origin of the receptors is a woman aged 35-75 years with stage I lung adenocarcinoma.

This clone has a single count. The chain joins TRBV10-1 to TRBJ2-2; 10 bases fit TRBD1. Germline loops: CDR1 WNHNN, CDR2 SYGVQD (reference sequence). Trimming removed 6 bases from V and 4 bases from J; junction bases left unmatched: 2. This CDR3 has 14 amino acids. The chain's CDR3 is CASRRDRGTGELFF. CDR3 DNA sequence: TGCGCCAGCAGGAGGGACAGGGGCACCGGGGAGCTGTTTTTT.

The chain joins TRBV7-2 to TRBJ1-2; 9 bases are shared with TRBD1. Per the germline V gene, CDR1 is SGHTA and CDR2 is FQGNSA. The J segment lost 0 bases and the V segment lost 5 bases, leaving 4 bases of the junction unmatched. This CDR3 has 15 amino acids. The CDR3 loop is CASSIRQGANYGYTF. DNA for the CDR3: TGTGCCAGCAGCATCCGACAGGGGGCTAACTATGGCTACACCTTC.

The rearrangement uses TRBV11-3 and TRBJ1-3, with TRBD1 identical over 7 bases. The CDR3 is 13 amino acids. The junction had 1 base not matched to a gene; V was cut back by 6 bases and J by 2 bases. Per germline, CDR1 SGHNT and CDR2 YENEEA. CDR3 sequence: CASRGQAGNTIYF. The CDR3 DNA reads as TGTGCCAGCAGAGGACAGGCTGGAAACACCATATATTTT.

The rearrangement links TRBV7-8 to TRBJ1-5, with a weak D call TRBD1 (6 bases). Germline CDR1 reads SGHVS; CDR2 reads FQNEAQ. The CDR3 consists of 14 residues. V dropped 7 bases and J dropped 6 bases, with 16 bases sitting between them. DNA for the CDR3: TGTGCCAGCATCCCGTCAGGGGTGGCTCAGCCCCAGCATTTT. Residues: CASIPSGVAQPQHF.

This chain uses TRBV4-1 with TRBJ1-1; D unclear. The CDR3 covers 14 residues. The V gene's germline CDR1 is MGHRA and CDR2 YSYEKL. Trimming cost V 6 bases and J 4 bases, with 15 bases left between them. The CDR3, as DNA: TGCGCCAGCAGTGGAGGTGATGTGATCACTGAAGCTTTCTTT. Encoded protein: CASSGGDVITEAFF.

The V call is TRBV19, the J call TRBJ1-2; D uncertain. CDR1 is LNHDA, CDR2 SQIVND, per germline (reference sequence). V lost 4 bases, J lost 4 bases, and 13 bases lay in between. The CDR3 length is 14 residues. CDR3 sequence: CASSTFPGSYGYTF. DNA for the CDR3: TGTGCCAGTAGTACCTTTCCCGGGAGCTATGGCTACACCTTC.

The gene calls are TRBV7-9 and TRBJ2-2; a possible D gene is TRBD2 (5 bases). The CDR3 is 14 amino acids. The V end lost 5 bases, the J end lost 7 bases, and 14 bases lay between the germline ends. CDR1 and CDR2 (germline): SEHNR, FQNEAQ (reference sequence). CDR3: CASSPVGVDGELFF. CDR3 bases: TGTGCCAGCAGCCCAGTCGGGGTGGACGGGGAGCTGTTTTTT.

The chain employs TRBV15 and TRBJ1-5, with 7 bases that match TRBD1. V lost 1 base and J lost 0; bases outside the gene matches: 9. The CDR3 sequence is 18 residues long. Germline CDR1 LNHNV, CDR2 YYDKDF (reference sequence). The DNA for the CDR3 is TGTGCCACCAGCAGAGGAGGGCGGCAGGGGGGTAGCAATCAGCCCCAGCATTTT. This codes for CATSRGGRQGGSNQPQHF.

V and J are TRBV28 and TRBJ1-3; 7 nucleotides line up with TRBD1. After removal of 4 bases from V and 1 base from J, the junction contained 4 bases not matched to a gene. The germline V gene encodes CDR1 MDHEN and CDR2 SYDVKM. This CDR3 region has 15 residues. This CDR3 reads CASSSRGGSGNTIYF. For the CDR3, the DNA is TGTGCCAGCAGTTCCAGGGGGGGATCTGGAAACACCATATATTTT.

The chain uses TRBV11-2 and TRBJ2-5; TRBD2 matches at 13 bases. Trimming at V came to 5 bases and at J to 5 bases, leaving 5 bases not matched to a gene. CDR1 and CDR2 (germline): SGHAT, FQNNGV. The CDR3 has 15 amino acids. CDR3 in amino acids: CASSRTSGRVETQYF. CDR3 nucleotides: TGTGCCAGCAGCAGGACTAGCGGGAGAGTGGAGACCCAGTACTTC.